This TCR beta chain was found in a study of blood T cells in healthy people across ages. Each of the donors had around 10 milliliters of peripheral blood drawn into EDTA-treated Vacutainer tubes. Extractions gave at least 5.5 micrograms of total RNA per sample. The use of a sample-barcoded 5' primer and a J-beta primer mix characterized a second PCR of roughly 6 to 11 cycles. No fewer than 3 million CDR3-containing paired-end reads came from each sample. MiXCR, applied by TCRdb to the 5' RACE reads, yields one record per CDR3 protein. Among around 1,600,000 distinct CDR3 sequences listed, approximately 43% were seen once. This CDR3 has 14 residues. Germline V CDR1 and CDR2: SQVTM, ANQGSEA. With 6 bases removed from V and 0 bases from J, the gap between germline ends came to 11 bases.

The source of this sequence is a young woman in good health. The genes are TRBV29-1 and TRBJ1-4; unclear D gene. Sequenced material: blood. The CDR3 nucleotides read TGCAGCGTCGTACCGGATACAACTAATGAAAAACTGTTTTTT. Translated: CSVVPDTTNEKLFF.